A selection of T cell receptor beta chains follows, all from one sample in a study of metastatic and nonmetastatic thyroid tumors. Via MiXCR, TCRdb re-called the PCR reads. The sample lists 25,000 to 30,000 clones, approximately 15% seen once, with approximately 6.1% in the top ten. Sequences were obtained from blood. Source of these receptors: a male donor with papillary thyroid cancer or a benign thyroid nodule (not recorded which). Some clones in this sample may be carry-over from other donors' samples. The CDR3 runs from the conserved cysteine through the conserved F or W. The order of the fields is V gene, clone size, CDR3 protein. Rows give clone size only sometimes, using once, few, many, or a class for an expanded clone.

V: TRBV7-6
size: -
CDR3: CASSYGGESAYYEQYF

V: TRBV6-1
size: many
CDR3: CASILDDDNEQFF

V: TRBV7-9
size: many
CDR3: CASSLQGPSYEQYF

V: TRBV6-5
size: many
CDR3: CASSYGFGGSLRGTQYF

V: TRBV27
size: medium-sized
CDR3: CASKPGADGSYEQYF

V: TRBV18
size: many
CDR3: CASSLTPGQGPYEQYF

V: TRBV18
size: many
CDR3: CASSRDRNAAYEQYF

V: TRBV6-5
size: many
CDR3: CASSYREKDTQYF

V: TRBV5-4
size: -
CDR3: CASSLGLAGFSYEQYF

V: TRBV12-3/TRBV12-4
size: medium-sized
CDR3: CASSSDRQETQYF